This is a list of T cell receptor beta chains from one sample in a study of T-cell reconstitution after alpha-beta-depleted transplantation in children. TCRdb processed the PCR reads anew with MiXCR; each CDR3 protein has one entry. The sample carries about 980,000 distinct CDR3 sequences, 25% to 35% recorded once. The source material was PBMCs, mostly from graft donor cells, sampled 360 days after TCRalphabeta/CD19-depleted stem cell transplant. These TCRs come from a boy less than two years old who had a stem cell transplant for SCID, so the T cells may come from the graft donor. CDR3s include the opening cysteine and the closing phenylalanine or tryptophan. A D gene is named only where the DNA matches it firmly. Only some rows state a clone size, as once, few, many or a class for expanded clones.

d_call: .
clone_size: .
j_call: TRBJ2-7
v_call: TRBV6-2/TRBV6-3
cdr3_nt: TGTGCCAGCAGTTACTCGGTGACGGGCAACGAGCAGTACTTC
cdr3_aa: CASSYSVTGNEQYF

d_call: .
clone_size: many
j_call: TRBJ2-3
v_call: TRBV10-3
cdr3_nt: TGTGCCATCAGTGAGTTTCAGGGCCCGGATACGCAGTATTTT
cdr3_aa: CAISEFQGPDTQYF

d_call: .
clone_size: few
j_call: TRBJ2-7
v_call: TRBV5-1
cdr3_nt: TGCGCCAGCAGCTTGGTGGGGCTTCACAACGAGCAGTACTTC
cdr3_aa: CASSLVGLHNEQYF

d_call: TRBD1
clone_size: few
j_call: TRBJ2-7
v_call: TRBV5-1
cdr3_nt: TGCGCCAGCAGCCGGACCTTACCGGGACAGGGCTACGAGCAGTACTTC
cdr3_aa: CASSRTLPGQGYEQYF

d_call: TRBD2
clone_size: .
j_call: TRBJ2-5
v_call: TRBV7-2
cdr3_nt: TGTGCCAGCAGCTTAGCTATCAGGCTAGCGGGGGGACAAGAGACCCAGTACTTC
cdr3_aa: CASSLAIRLAGGQETQYF

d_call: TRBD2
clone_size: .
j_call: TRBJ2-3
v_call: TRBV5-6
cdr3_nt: TGTGCCAGCAGCTTGCTACTGACTAGCGGGACAGATACGCAGTATTTT
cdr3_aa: CASSLLLTSGTDTQYF

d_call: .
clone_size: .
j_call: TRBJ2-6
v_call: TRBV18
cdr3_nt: TGTGCCAGCTCACGCAAGGACAGCGGAATAGGGGCCAACGTCCTGACTTTC
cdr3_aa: CASSRKDSGIGANVLTF

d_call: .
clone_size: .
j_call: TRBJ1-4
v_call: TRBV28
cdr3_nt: TGTGCCAGCCGTCCCAGTCCCGCGTGGGTGCTAAATGAAAAACTGTTTTTT
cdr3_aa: CASRPSPAWVLNEKLFF

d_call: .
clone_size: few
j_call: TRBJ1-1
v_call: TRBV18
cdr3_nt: TGTGCCAGCTCACCAGTAGGGTGGATAATGAACACTGAAGCTTTCTTT
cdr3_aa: CASSPVGWIMNTEAFF

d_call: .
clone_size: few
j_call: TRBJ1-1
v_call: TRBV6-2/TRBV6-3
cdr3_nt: TGTGCCAGCAGGTCCACCCGAATCACCAGAATAGGGCGTAATGTTAGGTCTGAAGCTTTCTTT
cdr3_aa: CASRSTRITRIGRNVRSEAFF

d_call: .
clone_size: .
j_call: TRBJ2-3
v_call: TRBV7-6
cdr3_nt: TGTGCCAGCAGCTTAGCCCCACTTGGCGGGGGCCACACAGATACGCAGTATTTT
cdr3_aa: CASSLAPLGGGHTDTQYF

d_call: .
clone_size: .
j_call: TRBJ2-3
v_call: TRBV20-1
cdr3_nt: TGCAGTGCTAGAGACAGGCCCCCAGCAGATACGCAGTATTTT
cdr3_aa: CSARDRPPADTQYF

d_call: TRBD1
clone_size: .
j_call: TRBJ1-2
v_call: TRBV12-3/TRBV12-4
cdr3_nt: TGTGCCAGCACCCCACGGGGCAGGGGGCTCAGGCCTAACTATGGCTACACCTTC
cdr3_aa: CASTPRGRGLRPNYGYTF

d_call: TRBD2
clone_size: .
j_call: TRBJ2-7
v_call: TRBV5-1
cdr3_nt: TGCGCCAGCAGCTTGGGGCTAGCGGGGGGGTCAGTAGACGAGCAGTACTTC
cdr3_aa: CASSLGLAGGSVDEQYF

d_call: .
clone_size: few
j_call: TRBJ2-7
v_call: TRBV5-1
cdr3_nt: TGCGCCAGCAGCGTCGACAGGCCCCCCGTCTTCTTC
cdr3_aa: CASSVDRPPVFF

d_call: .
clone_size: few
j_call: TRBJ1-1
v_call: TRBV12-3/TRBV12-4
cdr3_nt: TGTGCCAGCAGTTTCCCCATCGGTGGCACTGAAGCTTTCTTT
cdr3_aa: CASSFPIGGTEAFF

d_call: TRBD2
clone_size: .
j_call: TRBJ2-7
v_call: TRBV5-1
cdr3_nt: TGCGCCAGCAGCGTAGGGACTAGCGGGGGAAACGAGCAGTACTTC
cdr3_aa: CASSVGTSGGNEQYF

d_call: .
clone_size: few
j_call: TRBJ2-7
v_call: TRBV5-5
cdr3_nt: TGTGCCAGCAGCATAGCCGGGAGCAACTACGAGCAGTACTTC
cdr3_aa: CASSIAGSNYEQYF

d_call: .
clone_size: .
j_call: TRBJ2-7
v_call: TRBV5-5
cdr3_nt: TGTGCCAGCAGCTTGGAAGCAGGGGGGTTGAACGAGCAGTACTTC
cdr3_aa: CASSLEAGGLNEQYF

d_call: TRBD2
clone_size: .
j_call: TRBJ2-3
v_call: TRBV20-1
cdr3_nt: TGCAGTGCTAGTCGAACGAGCGGGGGGTCCACAGATACGCAGTATTTT
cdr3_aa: CSASRTSGGSTDTQYF

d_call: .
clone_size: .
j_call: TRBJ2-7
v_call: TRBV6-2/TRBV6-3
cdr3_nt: TGTGCCAGCACATCTGGAGGGGGGGCCTACGAGCAGTACTTC
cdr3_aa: CASTSGGGAYEQYF

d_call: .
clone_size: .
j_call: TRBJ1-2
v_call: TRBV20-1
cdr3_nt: TGCAGTGCTGAGGGCAGAAGGGGGGACTATGGCTACACCTTC
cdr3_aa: CSAEGRRGDYGYTF

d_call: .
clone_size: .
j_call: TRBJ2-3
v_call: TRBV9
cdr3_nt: TGTGCCAGCAGCGTAGTTGGGGGAAGGACGCAGTATTTT
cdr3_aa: CASSVVGGRTQYF

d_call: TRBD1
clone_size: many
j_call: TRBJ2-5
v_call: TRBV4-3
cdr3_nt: TGCGCCAGCAGCCAAGTGCCGGACAGGGAGGAGACCCAGTACTTC
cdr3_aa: CASSQVPDREETQYF

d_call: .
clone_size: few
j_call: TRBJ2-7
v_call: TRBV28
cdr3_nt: TGTGCCAGCAGAAATAGACCCTGGGGGGTCTACGAGCAGTACTTC
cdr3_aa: CASRNRPWGVYEQYF

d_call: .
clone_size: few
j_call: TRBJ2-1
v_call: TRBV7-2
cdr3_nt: TGTGCCAGCAGCTTAGCGGGGGGGGCTTTTTACAATGAGCAGTTCTTC
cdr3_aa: CASSLAGGAFYNEQFF

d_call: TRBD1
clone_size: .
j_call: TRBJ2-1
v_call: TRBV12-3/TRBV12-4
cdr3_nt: TGTGCCAGCACCTCTTTTACAGGGGGCAATGGCAATGAGCAGTTCTTC
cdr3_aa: CASTSFTGGNGNEQFF

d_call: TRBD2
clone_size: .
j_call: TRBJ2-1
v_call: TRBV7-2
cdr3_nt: TGTGCCAGCAGCTTAGTGCCATCACTAGCGGGGGGGATCTCCTACAATGAGCAGTTCTTC
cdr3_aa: CASSLVPSLAGGISYNEQFF

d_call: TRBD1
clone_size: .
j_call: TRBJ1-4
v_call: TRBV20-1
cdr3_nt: TGCAGTGCTAGAGCAACAGGGGGCGAAGGTGAAAAACTGTTTTTT
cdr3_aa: CSARATGGEGEKLFF

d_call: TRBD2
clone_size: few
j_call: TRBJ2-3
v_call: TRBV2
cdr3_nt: TGTGCCAGCAGTGAAGGAGGACTAGCGAGTTATGCAGATACGCAGTATTTT
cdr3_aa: CASSEGGLASYADTQYF

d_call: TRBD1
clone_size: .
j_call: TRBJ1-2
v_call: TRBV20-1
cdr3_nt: TGCAGTGCTAGATCATCAGGCGGGGACAGGGCTAACTATGGCTACACCTTC
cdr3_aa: CSARSSGGDRANYGYTF

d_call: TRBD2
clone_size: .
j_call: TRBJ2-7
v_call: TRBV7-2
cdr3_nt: TGTGCCAGCAGCTTAGGGGGGACTAGAGCCTACGAGCAGTACTTC
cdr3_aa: CASSLGGTRAYEQYF

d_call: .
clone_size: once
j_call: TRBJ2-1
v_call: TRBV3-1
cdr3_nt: TGTGCCAGCAGCCGCCGTACCAATGAGCAGTTCTTC
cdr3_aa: CASSRRTNEQFF

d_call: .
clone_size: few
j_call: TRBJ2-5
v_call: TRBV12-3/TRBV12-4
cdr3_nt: TGTGCCAGCAGTTCCTCGATTTGGGAAGAGACCCAGTACTTC
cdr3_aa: CASSSSIWEETQYF

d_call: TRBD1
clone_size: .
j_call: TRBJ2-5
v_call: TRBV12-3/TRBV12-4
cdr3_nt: TGTGCCAGCACCAGGACAGGGGCTGTTGAGACCCAGTACTTC
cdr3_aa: CASTRTGAVETQYF

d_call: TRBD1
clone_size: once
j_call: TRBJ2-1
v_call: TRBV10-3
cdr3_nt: TGTGCCATCAGAGGGACAGCTTCGAGCTCCTACAATGAGCAGTTCTTC
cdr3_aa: CAIRGTASSSYNEQFF

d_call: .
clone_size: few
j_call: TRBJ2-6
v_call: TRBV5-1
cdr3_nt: TGCGCCAGCAGCTGGGTGACAGGCTCTGGGGCCAACGTCCTGACTTTC
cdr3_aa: CASSWVTGSGANVLTF

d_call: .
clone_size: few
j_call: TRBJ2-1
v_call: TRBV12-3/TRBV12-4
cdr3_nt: TGTGCCAGCAGTTTAAGTTCGACGGGGCCCGTCTCTGACAATGAGCAGTTCTTC
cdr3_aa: CASSLSSTGPVSDNEQFF

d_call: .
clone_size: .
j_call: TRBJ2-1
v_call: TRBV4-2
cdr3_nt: TGTGCCAGCAGCAACCAAATCAGGGGAGGCGAGCAGTTCTTC
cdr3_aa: CASSNQIRGGEQFF

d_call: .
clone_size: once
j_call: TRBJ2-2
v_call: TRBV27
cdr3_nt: TGTGCCAGCACCATCTTCATCAGGGGGACTACCGGGGAGCTGTTTTTT
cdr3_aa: CASTIFIRGTTGELFF

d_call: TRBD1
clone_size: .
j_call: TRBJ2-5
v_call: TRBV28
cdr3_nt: TGTGCCAGCAGCCCTGGGGCAGGGGGCAAGACCCAGTACTTC
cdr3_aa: CASSPGAGGKTQYF

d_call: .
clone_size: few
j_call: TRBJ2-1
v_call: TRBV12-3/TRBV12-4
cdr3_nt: TGTGCCAGCAGTTTAGTAAGGGGGGGATACAATGAGCAGTTCTTC
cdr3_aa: CASSLVRGGYNEQFF

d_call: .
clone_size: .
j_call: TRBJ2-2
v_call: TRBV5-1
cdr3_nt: TGCGCCAGCAGCCGATTGGGCCGGCCGGAGGGGGTCGGGGAGCTGTTTTTT
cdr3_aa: CASSRLGRPEGVGELFF

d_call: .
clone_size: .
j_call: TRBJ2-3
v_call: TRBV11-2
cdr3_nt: TGTGCCAGCAGCCCCCTTGGGACCACCTCCGATACGCAGTATTTT
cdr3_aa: CASSPLGTTSDTQYF

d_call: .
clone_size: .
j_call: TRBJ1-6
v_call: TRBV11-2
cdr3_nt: TGTGCCAGCAGCTTGGGGAATGGGGGAGCTTCACCCCTCCACTTT
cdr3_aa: CASSLGNGGASPLHF

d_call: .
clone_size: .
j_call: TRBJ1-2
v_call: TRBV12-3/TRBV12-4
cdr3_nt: TGTGCCAGCAGGAATACAGGGAACTATGGCTACACCTTC
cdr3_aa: CASRNTGNYGYTF

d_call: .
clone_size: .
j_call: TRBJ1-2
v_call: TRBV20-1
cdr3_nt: TGCAGTGCTAAAGATGACAAGGGCTATGGCTACACCTTC
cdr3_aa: CSAKDDKGYGYTF

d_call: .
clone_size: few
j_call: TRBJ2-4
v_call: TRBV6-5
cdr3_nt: TGTGCCAGCAGTTACTCGATAGAGTTAGCCAAAAACATTCAGTACTTC
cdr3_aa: CASSYSIELAKNIQYF

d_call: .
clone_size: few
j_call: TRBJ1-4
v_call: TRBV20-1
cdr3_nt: TGCAGTGCCACGGCGCGTGCAGCAACTAATGAAAAACTGTTTTTT
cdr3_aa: CSATARAATNEKLFF

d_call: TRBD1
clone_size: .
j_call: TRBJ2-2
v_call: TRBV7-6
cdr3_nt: TGTGCCAGCAGCCGTACCTCTGGACAGGACACCGGGGAGCTGTTTTTT
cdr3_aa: CASSRTSGQDTGELFF

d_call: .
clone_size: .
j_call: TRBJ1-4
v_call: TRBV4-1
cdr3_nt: TGCGCCAGCAGCCAACAACCGATCATTGCCCTCAATGAAAAACTGTTTTTT
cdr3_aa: CASSQQPIIALNEKLFF

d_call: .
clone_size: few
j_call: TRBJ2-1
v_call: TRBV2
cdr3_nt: TGTGCCAGCAGTGATGAGAAGAGCTCCTACAATGAGCAGTTCTTC
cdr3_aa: CASSDEKSSYNEQFF

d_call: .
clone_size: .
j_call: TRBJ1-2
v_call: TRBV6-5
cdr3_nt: TGTGCCAGCAGTTACTCGAAAGCAGGGGCTGGACATGGCTACACCTTC
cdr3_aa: CASSYSKAGAGHGYTF